The 25 T cell receptor beta chains below all came from one sample that was sequenced in a study of early T cells in non-severe SARS-CoV-2 infection. TCRdb called the 5' RACE reads again in MiXCR, with one record for every CDR3 protein. The table lists some 21,000 distinct CDR3 sequences, 5.3% of them singletons. The sample consisted of whole blood. The receptors stem from an adult who was a healthcare worker with PCR-confirmed SARS-CoV-2 infection or an uninfected control (not recorded which).

This clonotype is categorized as medium-sized. This chain uses TRBV12-5 with TRBJ2-5; D is possibly TRBD2 (5 bases). Trimming cost V 6 bases and J 3 bases, with 14 bases left between them. Germline V gene data show CDR1 as LGHNT and CDR2 as FRNRAP. The length of the CDR3 is 14 residues. The CDR3 is CASGQSPGKETQYF. The CDR3 region has the DNA TGTGCTAGTGGACAAAGTCCGGGAAAAGAGACCCAGTACTTC.

This clonotype was seen repeatedly, ten times or more. The J gene is TRBJ2-3, the V gene TRBV9, with D maybe TRBD2 (5 bases). Germline CDR1 is SGDLS and CDR2 is YYNGEE. CDR3 length: 13 amino acids. The germline V and J ends were trimmed by 3 bases and 4 bases, with 9 bases remaining between them. CDR3 bases: TGTGCCAGCAGCGCACTAGTGGCAGATACGCAGTATTTT. Its translation is CASSALVADTQYF.

This clonotype was seen many times. CDR3 residues: CSVEWMVSREGNEQFF. DNA for the CDR3: TGCAGCGTTGAGTGGATGGTTTCGCGGGAGGGGAATGAGCAGTTCTTC. V usage is TRBV29-1 and J usage is TRBJ2-1; 9 nucleotides match TRBD2. The CDR3 totals 16 residues. Germline lookup yields CDR1 SQVTM and CDR2 ANQGSEA. V lost 3 bases to trimming and J lost 7 bases; unmatched junction nucleotides: 13.

This clonotype has at least ten counts. V usage is TRBV10-3 and J usage is TRBJ2-3; D unresolved. Germline assignment: CDR1 ENHRY and CDR2 SYGVKD. V lost 3 bases and J 6 bases, leaving 7 bases between the germline ends. The length of the CDR3 is 12 residues. CDR3: CAISEGIDTQYF. In DNA, the CDR3 is TGTGCCATCAGTGAAGGGATCGATACGCAGTATTTT.

This clonotype was seen only a few times. The V and J genes are TRBV6-5 and TRBJ1-2; TRBD1 matches at 8 bases. V trimming: 6 bases; J trimming: 4 bases; junction bases outside the gene matches: 10. The CDR3 has 15 residues. Germline V gene data show CDR1 as MNHEY and CDR2 as SVGAGI. CDR3 nucleotide sequence: TGTGCCAGCAGAAAGGGGGACAGGAGGAGCTATGGCTACACCTTC. Translation gives CASRKGDRRSYGYTF.

This clonotype has ten or more counts. The chain combines TRBV20-1 with TRBJ1-6, with no clear D. Trimming took 0 bases from V and 8 from J, leaving 8 bases between them. Germline V gene data show CDR1 as DFQATT and CDR2 as SNEGSKA (reference sequence). This CDR3 contains 13 residues. CDR3 protein: CSAREALDSPLHF. CDR3 in DNA: TGCAGTGCTAGAGAAGCCTTAGATTCACCCCTCCACTTT.

This clonotype was seen only a few times. V usage is TRBV27 and J usage is TRBJ2-3; 9 bases line up with TRBD2. The CDR3 covers 18 residues. The V gene end was trimmed by 5 bases and the J gene end by 0 bases; junction bases not matched to a gene: 12. The germline CDR1 and CDR2 sequences are MNHEY and SMNVEV (reference sequence). CDR3 in DNA: TGTGCCAGCAGTATGACTAGCGGAAGCTATTCTAGCACAGATACGCAGTATTTT. This translates into CASSMTSGSYSSTDTQYF.

This clonotype has ten or more counts. This chain links TRBV12-2 with TRBJ2-1. TRBV12-2 is shown as a pseudogene. The CDR3 is made up of 16 amino acids. The chain's CDR3 is CASRPYYQRGRDEQFF. CDR3 bases: TGTGCAAGTCGCCCCTACTATCAGCGTGGACGGGATGAGCAGTTCTTC.

This clonotype was seen many times. V usage is TRBV25-1 and J usage is TRBJ1-1, with D tentatively TRBD1 (5 bases). This CDR3 has 14 amino acids. V lost 5 bases, J lost 5 bases, and 15 bases lay in between. Germline-derived CDR1 and CDR2 are MGHDK and SYGVNS. The CDR3 nucleotides read TGTGCCAGCAGTCATACGCTGAAGGGGACTGAAGCTTTCTTT. Translated, it gives CASSHTLKGTEAFF.

This clonotype was detected ten times or more. The chain links TRBV5-1 to TRBJ2-3; 8 bases fit TRBD2. The ends lost 4 bases at V and 6 bases at J; junction bases unmatched: 10. The CDR3 totals 15 residues. Germline V gene sequence: CDR1 SGHRS, CDR2 YFSETQ. CDR3 in amino acids: CASSRAVGGRDTQYF. DNA of the CDR3: TGCGCCAGCAGCCGGGCCGTCGGCGGGAGGGATACGCAGTATTTT.

This clonotype was observed a few times. The chain combines TRBV10-3 with TRBJ1-1; D is uncertain. The length of the CDR3 is 13 residues. V lost 3 bases, J lost 0 bases, and 5 bases lay in between. Germline V gene data show CDR1 as ENHRY and CDR2 as SYGVKD. CDR3 nucleotide sequence: TGTGCCATCAGTGACGGAATGAACACTGAAGCTTTCTTT. It encodes CAISDGMNTEAFF.

The chain recombines TRBV20-1 with TRBJ2-3; 11 nucleotides line up with TRBD2. CDR3 size: 18 residues. V was pared by 1 base and J by 3 bases, with 12 bases of the junction left unmatched. Germline loops: CDR1 DFQATT, CDR2 SNEGSKA (reference sequence). The CDR3 here is CSARGFTGTSGFTDTQYF. The CDR3, as DNA: TGCAGTGCTAGAGGGTTTACCGGGACTAGCGGCTTTACAGATACGCAGTATTTT.

In this sample, this clonotype turned up many times. The rearrangement links TRBV2 to TRBJ2-7; no clear D. The CDR3 has 10 amino acids. The V and J ends lost 3 bases and 6 bases respectively, with 3 bases between them. CDR1 and CDR2 (germline): SNHLY, FYNNEI. In DNA, the CDR3 is TGTGCCAGCAGTGACGGCGAGCAGTACTTC. Encoded protein: CASSDGEQYF. Complete variable domain (other parts from reference TRBV2 and TRBJ2-7): EPEVTQTPSHQVTQMGQEVILRCVPISNHLYFYWYRQILGQKVEFLVSFYNNEISEKSEIFDDQFSVERPDGSNFTLKIRSTKLEDSAMYFCASSDGEQYFGPGTRLTVT.

This clonotype was picked up many times. The rearrangement links TRBV10-1 to TRBJ2-7; TRBD2 matches at 14 bases. V was clipped by 5 bases and J by 5 bases; unmatched bases: 5. The CDR3 has 15 residues. Germline V gene lookup returns CDR1 WNHNN and CDR2 SYGVQD (reference sequence). The CDR3 here is CASSPRTSGRNEQYV. CDR3 nucleotides: TGCGCCAGCAGTCCCAGGACTAGCGGGAGGAACGAGCAGTACGTC.

This clonotype was detected many times. This rearrangement joins TRBV12-3 or TRBV12-4 to TRBJ2-1, with D perhaps TRBD2 (5 bases). V lost 9 bases and J 0 bases, leaving 18 bases between the germline ends. The length of the CDR3 is 16 residues. CDR3 sequence reads: CASRDRYLSSYNEQFF. Written as DNA, the CDR3 is TGTGCCAGTCGGGATCGTTACCTGAGCTCCTACAATGAGCAGTTCTTC.

This clonotype was found many times. V and J are TRBV7-6 and TRBJ2-1, with unresolved D. CDR1 and CDR2 from the germline V gene are SGHVS and FNYEAQ. The CDR3 is made up of 14 amino acids. V dropped 1 base and J dropped 7 bases, with 11 bases sitting between them. CDR3 residues: CASSLVGVGNEQFF. CDR3 sequence (DNA): TGTGCCAGCAGCTTAGTAGGTGTAGGGAATGAGCAGTTCTTC.

The chain uses TRBV29-1 and TRBJ1-2; maybe TRBD1 (5 bases). Germline V CDR1 and CDR2: SQVTM, ANQGSEA. There are 14 residues in the CDR3. The V gene lost 3 bases and the J gene lost 4 bases, with 15 bases spanning the gap. The CDR3 coding sequence is TGCAGCGTTGAGTTAAGGGGCAGTAGCTATGGCTACACCTTC. Protein sequence: CSVELRGSSYGYTF.

This clonotype was counted a few times. The rearrangement links TRBV20-1 to TRBJ2-3; 11 nucleotides line up with TRBD2. The CDR3 contains 15 residues. Unmatched junction bases numbered 8, after V lost 5 bases and J lost 4 bases. Germline loops: CDR1 DFQATT, CDR2 SNEGSKA (reference sequence). CDR3 DNA: TGCAGTGCTCGGACCGGGACTAGCGGATCAGATACGCAGTATTTT. The encoded protein is CSARTGTSGSDTQYF.

In its sample, this clonotype is medium-sized (0.01 to 0.1%). The chain uses TRBV7-9 and TRBJ1-1; D gene uncertain. The V gene lost 2 bases and the J gene lost 3 bases, with 4 bases spanning the gap. Germline CDR1 SEHNR, CDR2 FQNEAQ (reference sequence). This CDR3 is built from 12 residues. The CDR3 loop reads CASSLIDTEAFF. CDR3 bases: TGTGCCAGCAGCTTAATTGACACTGAAGCTTTCTTT.

The chain has TRBV11-1 and TRBJ1-2; a possible D gene is TRBD1 (6 bases). The CDR3 consists of 15 residues. Trimming took off 6 bases at V and 6 bases at J, with 20 bases between the two ends. Germline CDR1 is SGHAT and CDR2 is FQDESV (reference sequence). CDR3 bases: TGTGCCAGCAGTCGAACCGGGACACCCCTTGATGGCTACACCTTC. Translating gives CASSRTGTPLDGYTF.

This clonotype was counted between two and nine times. The chain has TRBV27 and TRBJ2-3; D might be TRBD1 (5 bases). V was trimmed by 0 bases and J by 2 bases, leaving 9 bases between them. Germline CDR1 MNHEY, CDR2 SMNVEV (reference sequence). The CDR3 covers 15 residues. In DNA, the CDR3 is TGTGCCAGCAGTTTATCCGACAGTTACACAGATACGCAGTATTTT. It is translated as CASSLSDSYTDTQYF.

At least ten counts were recorded for this clonotype. The chain uses TRBV7-2 and TRBJ2-7; tentatively, D is TRBD1 or TRBD2 (6 bases each). This CDR3 is 14 amino acids long. Germline V gene sequence: CDR1 SGHTA, CDR2 FQGNSA. V shed 5 bases and J shed 2 bases, with 13 bases lying between them. The CDR3 is CASSLRGTAYEQYF. In nucleotides, the CDR3 is TGTGCCAGCAGCCTTAGGGGGACTGCCTACGAGCAGTACTTC.

Many counts were recorded for this clonotype. This rearrangement joins TRBV7-8 to TRBJ2-3; D unclear. This CDR3 has 13 residues. Germline values: CDR1 SGHVS, CDR2 FQNEAQ. Trimming stripped 1 base from V and 2 bases from J, with 4 bases between. CDR3 region: CASSLVNTDTQYF. The CDR3 DNA sequence: TGTGCCAGCAGCTTAGTTAACACAGATACGCAGTATTTT.

This clonotype came up a few times. The V call is TRBV28, the J call TRBJ2-7; 8 positions match TRBD1. This CDR3 comprises 14 residues. The J segment lost 4 bases and the V segment lost 6 bases, leaving 8 bases of the junction unmatched. Germline CDR1 is MDHEN and CDR2 is SYDVKM. The CDR3 spells CASSSGGAGYEQYV. DNA for the CDR3: TGTGCCAGCAGCTCAGGGGGCGCCGGTTACGAGCAGTACGTC.

The chain employs TRBV28 and TRBJ2-4; D is undetermined. Per the germline V gene, CDR1 is MDHEN and CDR2 is SYDVKM. This CDR3 region has 13 residues. The ends were cut back, 2 bases at V and 0 bases at J, with 2 bases in the middle. The CDR3 DNA reads as TGTGCCAGCAGTTTAGTAGCCAAAAACATTCAGTACTTC. Translating gives CASSLVAKNIQYF.